These 5 T cell receptor beta chains share one sample of origin, sequenced in a study of T cells in Graves' hyperthyroidism and ophthalmopathy. Template material for amplifying TCR beta CDR3 regions consisted of RNA transcripts. Researchers ran a first-round RT-PCR on the TCR CDR3 using the HTBI primer set. TCRdb processed the multiplex PCR reads anew with MiXCR; each CDR3 protein has one entry. The sample has 300,000 to 400,000 distinct CDR3 sequences; 13% are singletons. The specimen was blood. Source of these receptors: a woman under 30 with Graves' hyperthyroidism.

This clonotype was observed many times. The rearrangement uses TRBV27 and TRBJ2-7, with 7 bases that match TRBD1. The CDR3 contains 16 residues. CDR1 is MNHEY and CDR2 is SMNVEV in the germline V gene (reference sequence). Trimming took 5 bases from V and 3 from J; bases not matched to a gene: 13. The CDR3: CASSLLRQGYVYEQYF. The CDR3 DNA reads as TGTGCCAGCAGTCTCCTGAGACAGGGCTATGTCTACGAGCAGTACTTC.

This clonotype came up many times. V gene TRBV29-1 combines with J gene TRBJ2-7, with TRBD1 matching 7 bases. Germline V gene sequence: CDR1 SQVTM, CDR2 ANQGSEA. The CDR3 runs to 13 residues. V lost 5 bases to trimming and J lost 0 bases; unmatched junction nucleotides: 4. CDR3 DNA: TGCAGCGTTTACCGGGACAGCTCCTACGAGCAGTACTTC. It translates to CSVYRDSSYEQYF.

This clonotype showed up many times. V is TRBV7-3 and J is TRBJ1-2; D unclear. The CDR3 contains 13 residues. V was cut by 1 base and J by 8 bases, with 11 bases left in between. The germline V gene has CDR1 SGHTA and CDR2 FQGTGA. The CDR3 DNA is TGTGCCAGCAGCTTAAACAGCGCCGAGGGCTACACCTTC. Translation gives CASSLNSAEGYTF. Complete variable domain (other parts from reference TRBV7-3 and TRBJ1-2): GAGVSQTPSNKVTEKGKYVELRCDPISGHTALYWYRQSLGQGPEFLIYFQGTGAADDSGLPNDRFFAVRPEGSVSTLKIQRTERGDSAVYLCASSLNSAEGYTFGSGTRLTVV.

This clonotype was seen repeatedly, ten times or more. The chain employs TRBV30 and TRBJ2-1; D might be TRBD1 (6 bases). V lost 0 bases to trimming and J lost 4 bases, with 16 bases between them. The CDR3 has 16 amino acids. The germline gives CDR1 GTSNPN, CDR2 SVGIG (reference sequence). Here the CDR3 reads CAWSVKRLGGYNEQFF. CDR3 coding DNA: TGTGCCTGGAGTGTAAAACGGCTAGGGGGTTACAATGAGCAGTTCTTC.

This clonotype was seen at least ten times. The V and J genes are TRBV3-1 and TRBJ2-1; TRBD2 matches 7 bases. This CDR3 contains 15 residues. Germline V gene lookup returns CDR1 LGHDT and CDR2 YNNKEL (reference sequence). Trimming at V came to 2 bases and at J to 6 bases, leaving 7 bases not matched to a gene. The CDR3 loop is CASSQIAGLGNEQFF. CDR3 bases: TGTGCCAGCAGCCAAATAGCGGGTTTGGGCAATGAGCAGTTCTTC.